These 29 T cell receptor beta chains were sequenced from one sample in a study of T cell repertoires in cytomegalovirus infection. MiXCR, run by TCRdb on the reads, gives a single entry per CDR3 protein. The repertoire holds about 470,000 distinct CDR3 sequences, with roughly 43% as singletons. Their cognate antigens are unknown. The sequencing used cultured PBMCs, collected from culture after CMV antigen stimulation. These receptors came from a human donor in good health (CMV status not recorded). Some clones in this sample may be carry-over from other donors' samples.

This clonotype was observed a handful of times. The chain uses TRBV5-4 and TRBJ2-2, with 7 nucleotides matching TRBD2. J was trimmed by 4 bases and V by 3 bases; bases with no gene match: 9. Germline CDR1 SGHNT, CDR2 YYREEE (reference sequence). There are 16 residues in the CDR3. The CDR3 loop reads CASSSGQRDLTGELFF. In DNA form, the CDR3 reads TGTGCCAGCAGCTCCGGCCAGCGGGACCTCACCGGGGAGCTGTTTTTT.

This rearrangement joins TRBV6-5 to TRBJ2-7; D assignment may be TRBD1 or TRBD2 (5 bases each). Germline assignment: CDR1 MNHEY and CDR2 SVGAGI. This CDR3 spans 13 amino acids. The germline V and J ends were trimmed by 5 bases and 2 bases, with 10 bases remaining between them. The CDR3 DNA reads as TGTGCCAGCAGTCGAAAGGGACCCTACGAGCAGTACTTC. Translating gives CASSRKGPYEQYF.

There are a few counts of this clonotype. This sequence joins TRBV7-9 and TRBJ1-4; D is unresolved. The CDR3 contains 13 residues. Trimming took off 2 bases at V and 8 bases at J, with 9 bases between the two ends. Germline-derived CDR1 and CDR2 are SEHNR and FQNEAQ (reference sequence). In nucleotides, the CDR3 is TGTGCCAGCAGCTTAACCGTTGGGGAAAAACTGTTTTTT. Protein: CASSLTVGEKLFF.

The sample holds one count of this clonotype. The CDR3 is CASSLSSTGRGSFF. CDR3 bases: TGTGCCAGCAGTTTATCGTCGACAGGGCGGGGATCTTTCTTT. The rearrangement uses TRBV28 and TRBJ1-1, with 7 bases identical to TRBD1. Germline CDR1 is MDHEN and CDR2 is SYDVKM. CDR3 length: 14 amino acids. After removal of 1 base from V and 12 bases from J, the junction contained 11 bases not matched to a gene.

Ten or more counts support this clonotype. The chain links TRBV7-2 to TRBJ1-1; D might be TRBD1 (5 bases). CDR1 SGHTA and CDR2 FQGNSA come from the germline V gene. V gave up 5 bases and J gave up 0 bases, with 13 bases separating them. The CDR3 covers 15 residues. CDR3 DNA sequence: TGTGCCAGCAGCCCGGGAGGGGCTATGAACACTGAAGCTTTCTTT. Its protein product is CASSPGGAMNTEAFF.

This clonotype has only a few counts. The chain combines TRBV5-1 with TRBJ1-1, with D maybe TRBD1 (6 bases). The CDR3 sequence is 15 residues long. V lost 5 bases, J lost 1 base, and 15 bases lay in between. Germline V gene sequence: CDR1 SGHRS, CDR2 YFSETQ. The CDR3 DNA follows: TGCGCCAGCAGTTCAAGAGGGGGGTCGAACACTGAAGCTTTCTTT. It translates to CASSSRGGSNTEAFF.

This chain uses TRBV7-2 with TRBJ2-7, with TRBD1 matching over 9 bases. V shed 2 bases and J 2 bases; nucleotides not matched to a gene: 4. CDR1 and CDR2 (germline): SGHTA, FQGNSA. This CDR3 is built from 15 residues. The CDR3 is CASSLHRDRAYEQYF. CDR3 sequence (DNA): TGTGCCAGCAGCTTACACCGGGACAGGGCCTACGAGCAGTACTTC.

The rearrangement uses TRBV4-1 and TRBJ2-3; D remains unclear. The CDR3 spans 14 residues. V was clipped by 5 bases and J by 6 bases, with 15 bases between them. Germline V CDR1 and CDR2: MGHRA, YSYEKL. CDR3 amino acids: CASSESALGDTQYF. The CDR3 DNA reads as TGCGCCAGCAGCGAAAGTGCCTTGGGGGATACGCAGTATTTT.

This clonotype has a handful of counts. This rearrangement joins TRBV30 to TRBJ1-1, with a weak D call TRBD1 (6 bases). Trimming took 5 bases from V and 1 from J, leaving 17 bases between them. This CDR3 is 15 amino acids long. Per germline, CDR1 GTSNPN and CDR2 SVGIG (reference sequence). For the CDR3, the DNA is TGTGCCTGGGACGAGGGGGGGTATGGGAACACTGAAGCTTTCTTT. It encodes CAWDEGGYGNTEAFF.

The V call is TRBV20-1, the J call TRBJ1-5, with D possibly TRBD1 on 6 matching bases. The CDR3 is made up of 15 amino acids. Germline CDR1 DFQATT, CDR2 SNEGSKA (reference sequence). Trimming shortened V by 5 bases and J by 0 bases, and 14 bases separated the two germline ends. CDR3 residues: CSAWGRRVSNQPQHF. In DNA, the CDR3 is TGCAGTGCTTGGGGGCGCAGGGTTAGCAATCAGCCCCAGCATTTT.

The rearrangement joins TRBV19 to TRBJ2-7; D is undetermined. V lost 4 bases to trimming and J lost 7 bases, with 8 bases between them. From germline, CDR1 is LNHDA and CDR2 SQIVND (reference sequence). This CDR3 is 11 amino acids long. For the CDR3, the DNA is TGTGCCAGTAGTAATAGGTTTGAGCAGTACTTC. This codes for CASSNRFEQYF.

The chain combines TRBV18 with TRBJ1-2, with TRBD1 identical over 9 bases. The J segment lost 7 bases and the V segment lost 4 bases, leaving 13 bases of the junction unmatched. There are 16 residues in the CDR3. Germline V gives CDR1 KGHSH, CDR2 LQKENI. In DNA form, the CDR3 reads TGTGCCAGCTCACGCAATCCGGGACAGGGACTCGCTGGCTACACCTTC. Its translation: CASSRNPGQGLAGYTF.

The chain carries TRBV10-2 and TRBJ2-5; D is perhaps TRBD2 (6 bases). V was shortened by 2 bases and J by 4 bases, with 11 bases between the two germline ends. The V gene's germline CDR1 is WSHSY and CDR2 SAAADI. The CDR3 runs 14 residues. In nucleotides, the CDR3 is TGCGCCAGCAGTGAGCGGCGGGAAGTAGAGACCCAGTACTTC. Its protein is CASSERREVETQYF.

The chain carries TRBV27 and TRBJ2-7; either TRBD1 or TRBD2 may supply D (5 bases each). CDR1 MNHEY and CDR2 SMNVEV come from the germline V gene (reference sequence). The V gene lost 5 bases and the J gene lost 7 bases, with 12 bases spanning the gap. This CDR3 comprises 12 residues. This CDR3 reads CASSPRWGEQYF. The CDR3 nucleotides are TGTGCCAGCAGTCCCCGGTGGGGGGAGCAGTACTTC.

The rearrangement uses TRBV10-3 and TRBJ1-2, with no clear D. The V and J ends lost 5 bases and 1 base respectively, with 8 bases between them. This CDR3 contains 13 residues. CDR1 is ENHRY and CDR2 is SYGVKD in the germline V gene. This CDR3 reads CAISSAVNYGYTF. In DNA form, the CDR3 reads TGTGCCATCAGTAGCGCAGTTAACTATGGCTACACCTTC.

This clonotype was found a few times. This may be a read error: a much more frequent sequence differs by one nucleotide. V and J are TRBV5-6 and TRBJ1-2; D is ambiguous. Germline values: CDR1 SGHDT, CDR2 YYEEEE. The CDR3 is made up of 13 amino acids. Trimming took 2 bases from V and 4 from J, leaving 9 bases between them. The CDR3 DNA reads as TGTGCCAGCAGCTTAGGACGGACCTATGGCTACACCTTC. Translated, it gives CASSLGRTYGYTF.

The CDR3 region has the DNA TGTGCCAGCACCTGGACCTCCCGGCATGAGCAGTACTTC. It codes for CASTWTSRHEQYF. The V call is TRBV6-6, the J call TRBJ2-1; D remains unclear. The end of the DNA aligns better with TRBJ2-7, so the J call may be wrong. Germline V gene lookup returns CDR1 MNHNY and CDR2 SVGAGI (reference sequence). CDR3 length: 13 residues.

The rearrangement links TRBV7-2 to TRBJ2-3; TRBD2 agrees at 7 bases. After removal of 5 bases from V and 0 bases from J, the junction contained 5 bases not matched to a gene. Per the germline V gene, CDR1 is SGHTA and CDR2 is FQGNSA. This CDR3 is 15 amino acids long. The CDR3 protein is CASSARGVSTDTQYF. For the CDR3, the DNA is TGTGCCAGCAGCGCCCGGGGGGTCAGCACAGATACGCAGTATTTT.

The CDR3 reads CSVRPPGETQYF. Here the CDR3 DNA reads TGCAGCGTTCGGCCGCCCGGAGAGACCCAGTACTTC. The chain couples TRBV29-1 to TRBJ2-5; no clear D gene. Trimming took 5 bases from V and 4 from J, leaving 11 bases between them. The V gene's germline CDR1 is SQVTM and CDR2 ANQGSEA. The CDR3 loop spans 12 amino acids.

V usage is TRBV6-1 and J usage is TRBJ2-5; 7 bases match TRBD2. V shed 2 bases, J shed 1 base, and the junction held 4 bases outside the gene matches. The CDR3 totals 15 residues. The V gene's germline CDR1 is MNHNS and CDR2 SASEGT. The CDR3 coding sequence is TGTGCCAGCAGTGAATTTAGCGGGCCCCAAGAGACCCAGTACTTC. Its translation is CASSEFSGPQETQYF.

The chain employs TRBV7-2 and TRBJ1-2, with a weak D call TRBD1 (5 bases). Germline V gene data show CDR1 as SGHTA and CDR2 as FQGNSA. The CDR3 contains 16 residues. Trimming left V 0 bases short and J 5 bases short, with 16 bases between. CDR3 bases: TGTGCCAGCAGCTTAGCGCTAAGGGGTGCGGGGTATGGCTACACCTTC. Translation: CASSLALRGAGYGYTF.

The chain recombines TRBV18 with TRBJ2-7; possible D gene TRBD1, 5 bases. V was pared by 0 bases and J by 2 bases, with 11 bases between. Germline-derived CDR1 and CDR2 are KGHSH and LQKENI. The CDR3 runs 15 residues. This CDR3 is CASSPPGTGTYEQYF. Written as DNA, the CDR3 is TGTGCCAGCTCACCACCGGGCACAGGTACCTACGAGCAGTACTTC.

In DNA form, the CDR3 reads TGCAGTGCTAGAGTGTTCGGGGCTTGGTCCGAGCAGTACTTC. Its translation is CSARVFGAWSEQYF. The gene calls are TRBV20-1 and TRBJ2-7, with D possibly called TRBD1 or TRBD2 (5 bases each). CDR3 length equals 14 residues. The germline V gene has CDR1 DFQATT and CDR2 SNEGSKA (reference sequence). Trimming removed 1 base from V and 6 bases from J, with 16 bases in between.

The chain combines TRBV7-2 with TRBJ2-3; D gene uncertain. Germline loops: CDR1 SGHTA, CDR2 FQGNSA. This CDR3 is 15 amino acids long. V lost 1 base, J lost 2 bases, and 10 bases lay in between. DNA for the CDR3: TGTGCCAGCAGCTTAGTTGCGCCACCCACAGATACGCAGTATTTT. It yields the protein CASSLVAPPTDTQYF.

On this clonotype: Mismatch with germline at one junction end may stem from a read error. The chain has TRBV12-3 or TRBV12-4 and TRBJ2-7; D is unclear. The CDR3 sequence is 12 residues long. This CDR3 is CASSFIAGSTFF. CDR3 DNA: TGTGCCAGCAGTTTTATCGCAGGCTCCACTTTCTTC.

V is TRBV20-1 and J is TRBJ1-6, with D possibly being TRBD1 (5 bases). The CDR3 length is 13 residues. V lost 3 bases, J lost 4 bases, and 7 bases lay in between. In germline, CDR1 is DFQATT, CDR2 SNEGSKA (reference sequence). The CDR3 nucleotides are TGCAGTGCTAGGGGGCTGTATAATTCACCCCTCCACTTT. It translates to CSARGLYNSPLHF.

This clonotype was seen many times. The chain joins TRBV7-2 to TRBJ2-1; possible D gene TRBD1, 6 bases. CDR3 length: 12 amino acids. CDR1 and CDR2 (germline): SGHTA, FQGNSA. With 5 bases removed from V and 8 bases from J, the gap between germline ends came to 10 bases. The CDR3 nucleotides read TGTGCCAGCAGCCCACAGGGTGATGAGCAGTTCTTC. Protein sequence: CASSPQGDEQFF.

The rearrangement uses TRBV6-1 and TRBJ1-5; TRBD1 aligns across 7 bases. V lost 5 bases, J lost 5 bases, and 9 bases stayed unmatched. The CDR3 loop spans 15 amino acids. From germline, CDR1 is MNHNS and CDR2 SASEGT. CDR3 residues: CASSWDRGADQPQHF. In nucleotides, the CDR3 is TGTGCCAGCAGTTGGGACAGAGGGGCGGATCAGCCCCAGCATTTT.

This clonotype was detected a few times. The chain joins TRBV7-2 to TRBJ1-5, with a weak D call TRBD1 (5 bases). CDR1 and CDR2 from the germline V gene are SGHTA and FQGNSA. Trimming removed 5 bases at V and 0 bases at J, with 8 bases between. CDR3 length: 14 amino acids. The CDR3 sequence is CASSRGNSNQPQHF. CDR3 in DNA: TGTGCCAGCAGCCGGGGGAATAGCAATCAGCCCCAGCATTTT.